Listed here is a single T cell receptor beta chain. Its specificity is not known. The source of the sample is a study of cytomegalovirus exposure and HLA in healthy donors. Study context: About 85 million unique TCR sequences came from HLA-typed donors in an early release.

Trimming pared 0 bases from V and 4 bases from J, leaving 11 bases between. The germline V gene encodes CDR1 SGDLS and CDR2 YYNGEE. The CDR3 is 15 residues long. Regarding the study as a whole: The authors enumerated roughly 160 TCR beta chains as linked to cytomegalovirus.

PCR used 60 Vbeta primers and 13 Jbeta primers. The protocol was immunoSEQ multiplex PCR, while the TCRdb copy is restricted to in-frame clones and leaves out a portion. The sample consists of over 80,000 clones, more than 70% of them appearing once. This chain joins TRBV9 and TRBJ2-4, with a possible D match to TRBD2 (6 bases). Sequencing was carried out using PBMCs. This receptor was obtained from a middle-aged man in good health and CMV-seronegative. This CDR3 is CASSVGGAGKNIQYF. CDR3 coding DNA: TGTGCCAGCAGCGTAGGTGGAGCGGGTAAAAACATTCAGTACTTC.